The 20 T cell receptor beta chains presented below share a single source sample, sequenced in a study of cytomegalovirus exposure and HLA in healthy donors. The PCR ran on 60 Vbeta and 13 Jbeta primers. The table came from immunoSEQ multiplex PCR; TCRdb's copy has only in-frame clones and leaves some out. The table shows tens of thousands of clones, with roughly 78% occurring only once. The source material was PBMCs. These receptors all come from a young man in good health and CMV-seronegative.

The chain employs TRBV7-9 and TRBJ2-1; TRBD1 matches at 8 bases. CDR3 size: 14 residues. Germline V gene lookup returns CDR1 SEHNR and CDR2 FQNEAQ (reference sequence). J lost 9 bases, V lost 5 bases, and 9 bases had no gene match. As DNA, the CDR3 is TGTGCCAGCAGCATTCCGGGACAGGTGGTTGAGCAGTTCTTC. It specifies CASSIPGQVVEQFF.

This clone was detected only a few times. Other DNA sequences in the same sample also yield this CDR3. V usage is TRBV9 and J usage is TRBJ2-3; 8 bases match TRBD2. Germline-derived CDR1 and CDR2 are SGDLS and YYNGEE. V trimming: 2 bases; J trimming: 3 bases; junction bases outside the gene matches: 5. This CDR3 is built from 15 residues. CDR3 loop: CASSVERGYTDTQYF. CDR3 sequence (DNA): TGTGCCAGCAGCGTTGAGCGGGGGTATACAGATACGCAGTATTTT.

The V call is TRBV15, the J call TRBJ1-5; 10 bases line up with TRBD1. V dropped 3 bases and J dropped 2; count of bases not matched to a gene: 4. Germline-derived CDR1 and CDR2 are LNHNV and YYDKDF (reference sequence). This CDR3 is built from 16 residues. For the CDR3, the DNA is TGTGCCACCAGCAGGACAGGGGGCGATGGCAATCAGCCCCAGCATTTT. This translates into CATSRTGGDGNQPQHF.

The V call is TRBV14, the J call TRBJ1-4, with 7 positions matching TRBD1. The germline V gene has CDR1 SGHDN and CDR2 FVKESK. V trimming: 2 bases; J trimming: 4 bases; junction bases outside the gene matches: 4. CDR3 length equals 15 residues. The CDR3 DNA is TGTGCCAGCAGCCAAATGACAGGGAGTAATGAAAAACTGTTTTTT. It codes for CASSQMTGSNEKLFF. The full variable domain, completed using reference TRBV14 and TRBJ1-4, is EAGVTQFPSHSVIEKGQTVTLRCDPISGHDNLYWYRRVMGKEIKFLLHFVKESKQDESGMPNNRFLAERTGGTYSTLKVQPAELEDSGVYFCASSQMTGSNEKLFFGSGTQLSVL.

The chain recombines TRBV30 with TRBJ2-5; TRBD1 matches 10 bases. In germline, CDR1 is GTSNPN, CDR2 SVGIG (reference sequence). CDR3 length: 15 amino acids. V was pared by 1 base and J by 1 base, with 3 bases of the junction left unmatched. CDR3 in DNA: TGTGCCTGGAGTGGGACAGGGGGTTTCCAAGAGACCCAGTACTTC. This translates into CAWSGTGGFQETQYF.

The chain is built from TRBV5-4 and TRBJ2-3; 8 bases fit TRBD1. After removal of 4 bases from V and 4 bases from J, the junction contained 2 bases not matched to a gene. CDR1 and CDR2 from the germline V gene are SGHNT and YYREEE (reference sequence). The CDR3 has 13 residues. In DNA, the CDR3 is TGTGCCAGCAGCACACAGGGGGCAGATACGCAGTATTTT. Amino acids: CASSTQGADTQYF.

The V and J genes are TRBV30 and TRBJ1-1; D possibly corresponds to TRBD1 (6 bases). The germline gives CDR1 GTSNPN, CDR2 SVGIG (reference sequence). Trimming cost V 2 bases and J 6 bases, with 13 bases left between them. The CDR3 totals 13 residues. The CDR3: CAWSSGVSAEAFF. The DNA for the CDR3 is TGTGCCTGGAGTTCAGGGGTGAGCGCTGAAGCTTTCTTT.

This CDR3 is CASSDRGGYGYTF. CDR3 DNA: TGCGCCAGCAGTGACAGAGGGGGCTATGGCTACACCTTC. This chain links TRBV10-2 with TRBJ1-2; tentatively, D is TRBD1 (6 bases). The CDR3 length is 13 residues. The V and J ends lost 3 bases and 4 bases respectively, with 9 bases between them. Germline V gene sequence: CDR1 WSHSY, CDR2 SAAADI.

The CDR3 DNA is TGTGCCAGCAGCTTAGCTCGGGGGGCGCAAGGTACTGAAGCTTTCTTT. Translating gives CASSLARGAQGTEAFF. The V call is TRBV7-2, the J call TRBJ1-1; possibly TRBD1 for D (6 bases). CDR1 is SGHTA, CDR2 FQGNSA, per germline. The CDR3 sequence is 16 residues long. V was shortened by 0 bases and J by 5 bases, with 16 bases between the two germline ends.

The gene calls are TRBV6-5 and TRBJ1-3; TRBD1 is a possible D gene (6 bases). The V end lost 2 bases, the J end lost 1 base, and 9 bases lay between the germline ends. In germline, CDR1 is MNHEY, CDR2 SVGAGI. This CDR3 is built from 15 residues. CDR3 sequence: CASSYGQGSGNTIYF. As DNA, the CDR3 is TGTGCCAGCAGTTACGGGCAGGGGTCTGGAAACACCATATATTTT.

The chain combines TRBV9 with TRBJ1-1, with D unresolved. CDR1 and CDR2 from the germline V gene are SGDLS and YYNGEE. The V and J ends lost 3 bases and 5 bases respectively, with 14 bases between them. This CDR3 has 14 residues. The CDR3 spells CASSDLGIKTEAFF. Written as DNA, the CDR3 is TGTGCCAGCAGCGATCTAGGTATTAAGACTGAAGCTTTCTTT.

The V gene is TRBV18, the J gene TRBJ2-1, with 10 bases matching TRBD2. The CDR3 runs to 14 residues. In germline, CDR1 is KGHSH, CDR2 LQKENI. With V trimmed by 4 bases and J by 5 bases, 2 bases remained unmatched. The CDR3 is CASSQGLANNEQFF. CDR3 DNA sequence: TGTGCCAGCTCACAGGGACTAGCGAACAATGAGCAGTTCTTC.

J is TRBJ2-7 and V is TRBV7-9; 7 bases align to TRBD2. The CDR3 contains 13 residues. Trimming removed 2 bases from V and 2 bases from J; junction bases left unmatched: 0. The germline V gene has CDR1 SEHNR and CDR2 FQNEAQ (reference sequence). The CDR3 sequence: CASSLSGTYEQYF. CDR3 sequence (DNA): TGTGCCAGCAGCTTAAGCGGGACCTACGAGCAGTACTTC.

The gene calls are TRBV4-3 and TRBJ1-3; 7 nucleotides align to TRBD1. V trimming: 3 bases; J trimming: 0 bases; junction bases outside the gene matches: 5. CDR1 is LGHNA, CDR2 YSLEER, per germline. CDR3 length: 16 amino acids. The CDR3 loop reads CASSQGQSFSGNTIYF. CDR3 bases: TGCGCCAGCAGCCAGGGACAGTCCTTCTCTGGAAACACCATATATTTT.

This clone has a single count. The chain recombines TRBV5-1 with TRBJ2-1; perhaps TRBD2 as D (5 bases). Germline assignment: CDR1 SGHRS and CDR2 YFSETQ. CDR3 length equals 11 residues. V lost 0 bases and J 10 bases, leaving 5 bases between the germline ends. The CDR3, as DNA: TGCGCCAGCAGCTTGGTAGCGGAGCAGTTCTTC. This sequence encodes CASSLVAEQFF.

The CDR3 region is CATRRTGIAEAFF. The CDR3 bases are TGTGCCACCAGGAGGACAGGGATCGCTGAAGCTTTCTTT. The V call is TRBV2, the J call TRBJ1-1; 8 nucleotides align to TRBD1. Germline CDR1 is SNHLY and CDR2 is FYNNEI. With 10 bases clipped from V and 6 bases from J, the junction kept 10 bases outside the gene matches. The CDR3 is 13 amino acids.

The rearrangement joins TRBV6-5 to TRBJ1-1, with TRBD1 identical over 7 bases. CDR3 length equals 13 residues. After removal of 6 bases from V and 4 bases from J, the junction contained 5 bases not matched to a gene. Germline V gives CDR1 MNHEY, CDR2 SVGAGI. The CDR3: CASRRQGITEAFF. CDR3 sequence (DNA): TGTGCCAGCAGGAGACAGGGAATCACTGAAGCTTTCTTT.

The chain employs TRBV20-1 and TRBJ2-3; D is ambiguous. Germline-derived CDR1 and CDR2 are DFQATT and SNEGSKA (reference sequence). V was cut by 3 bases and J by 2 bases, with 3 bases left in between. This CDR3 has 11 amino acids. This CDR3 reads CSASFTDTQYF. Written as DNA, the CDR3 is TGCAGTGCTAGCTTCACAGATACGCAGTATTTT.

This chain links TRBV30 with TRBJ2-7; 11 bases are a match to TRBD1. The germline V gene encodes CDR1 GTSNPN and CDR2 SVGIG (reference sequence). V shed 2 bases, J shed 4 bases, and the junction held 7 bases outside the gene matches. This CDR3 region has 15 residues. CDR3: CAWSKRTGGAYEQYF. DNA for the CDR3: TGTGCCTGGAGTAAACGGACAGGGGGCGCATACGAGCAGTACTTC.

This chain connects TRBV7-9 to TRBJ2-5; 7 positions agree with TRBD1. V lost 5 bases, J lost 3 bases, and 9 bases stayed unmatched. CDR3 size: 15 residues. The germline CDR1 and CDR2 sequences are SEHNR and FQNEAQ (reference sequence). This CDR3 reads CASSISLQGEETQYF. DNA for the CDR3: TGTGCCAGCAGCATATCGTTGCAGGGGGAAGAGACCCAGTACTTC.